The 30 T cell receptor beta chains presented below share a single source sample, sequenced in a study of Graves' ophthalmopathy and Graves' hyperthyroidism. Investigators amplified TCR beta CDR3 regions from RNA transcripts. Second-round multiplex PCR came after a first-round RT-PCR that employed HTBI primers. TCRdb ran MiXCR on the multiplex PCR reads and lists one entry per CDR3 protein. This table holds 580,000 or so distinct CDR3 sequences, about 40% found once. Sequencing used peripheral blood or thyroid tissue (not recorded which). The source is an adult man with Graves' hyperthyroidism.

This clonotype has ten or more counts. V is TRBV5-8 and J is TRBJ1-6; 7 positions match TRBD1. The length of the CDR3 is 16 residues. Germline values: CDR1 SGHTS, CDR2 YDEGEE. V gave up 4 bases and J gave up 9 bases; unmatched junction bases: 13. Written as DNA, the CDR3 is TGTGCCAGCAGCCGGGAGACAGGGCGCCGTAGTTCACCCCTCCACTTT. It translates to CASSRETGRRSSPLHF.

CDR3 bases: TGTGCCAGCAGCGTAGAAGGGGGAATTCTCACTGAAGCTTTCTTT. Translated, it gives CASSVEGGILTEAFF. This chain joins TRBV9 and TRBJ1-1, with a possible D match to TRBD1 (6 bases). The CDR3 is made up of 15 amino acids. V lost 0 bases to trimming and J lost 4 bases, with 13 bases between them. The V gene's germline CDR1 is SGDLS and CDR2 YYNGEE.

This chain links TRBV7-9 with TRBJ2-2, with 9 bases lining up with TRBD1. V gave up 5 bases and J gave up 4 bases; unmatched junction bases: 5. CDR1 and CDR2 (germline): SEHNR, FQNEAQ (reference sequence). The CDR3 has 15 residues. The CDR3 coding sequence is TGTGCCAGCAGCACCCCGGGACAGGGCACCGGGGAGCTGTTTTTT. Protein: CASSTPGQGTGELFF. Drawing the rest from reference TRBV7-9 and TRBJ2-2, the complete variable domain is DTGVSQNPRHKITKRGQNVTFRCDPISEHNRLYWYRQTLGQGPEFLTYFQNEAQLEKSRLLSDRFSAERPKGSFSTLEIQRTEQGDSAMYLCASSTPGQGTGELFFGEGSRLTVL.

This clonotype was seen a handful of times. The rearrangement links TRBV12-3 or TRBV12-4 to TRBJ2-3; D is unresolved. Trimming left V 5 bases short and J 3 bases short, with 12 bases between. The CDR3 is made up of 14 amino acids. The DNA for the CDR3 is TGTGCCAGCAGTAACTGGGCGGATACAGATACGCAGTATTTT. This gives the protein CASSNWADTDTQYF.

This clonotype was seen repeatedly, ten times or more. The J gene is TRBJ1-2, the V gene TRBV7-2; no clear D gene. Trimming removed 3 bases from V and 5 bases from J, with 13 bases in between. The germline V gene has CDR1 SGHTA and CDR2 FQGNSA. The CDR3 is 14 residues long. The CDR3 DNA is TGTGCCAGCAGCTTCGACGGCGGGGTATATGGCTACACCTTC. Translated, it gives CASSFDGGVYGYTF.

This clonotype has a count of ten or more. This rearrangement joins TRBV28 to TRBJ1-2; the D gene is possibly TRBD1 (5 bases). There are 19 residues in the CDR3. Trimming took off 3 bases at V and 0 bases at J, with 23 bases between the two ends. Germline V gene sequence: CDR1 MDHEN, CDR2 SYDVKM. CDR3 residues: CASSFGGVQFQLANYGYTF. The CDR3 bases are TGTGCCAGCAGTTTCGGGGGTGTACAATTTCAGTTAGCTAACTATGGCTACACCTTC.

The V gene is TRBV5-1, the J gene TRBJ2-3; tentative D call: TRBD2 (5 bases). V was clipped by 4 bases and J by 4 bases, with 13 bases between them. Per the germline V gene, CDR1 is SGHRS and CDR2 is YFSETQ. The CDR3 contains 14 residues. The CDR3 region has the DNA TGCGCCAGCAGCCACGGGTCGGGGTCAGATACGCAGTATTTT. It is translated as CASSHGSGSDTQYF.

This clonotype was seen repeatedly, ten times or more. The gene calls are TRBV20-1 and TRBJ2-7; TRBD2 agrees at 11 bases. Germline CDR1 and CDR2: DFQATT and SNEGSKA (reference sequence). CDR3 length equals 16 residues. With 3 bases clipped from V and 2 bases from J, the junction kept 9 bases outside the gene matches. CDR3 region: CSARASGGPAPYEQYF. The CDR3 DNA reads TGCAGTGCTAGGGCTAGCGGGGGGCCTGCCCCCTACGAGCAGTACTTC.

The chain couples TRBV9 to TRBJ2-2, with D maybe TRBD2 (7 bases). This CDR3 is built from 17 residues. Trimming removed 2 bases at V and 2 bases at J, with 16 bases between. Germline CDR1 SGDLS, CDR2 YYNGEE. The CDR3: CASSVTRGAHNTGELFF. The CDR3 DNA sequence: TGTGCCAGCAGCGTTACCCGGGGGGCCCACAACACCGGGGAGCTGTTTTTT.

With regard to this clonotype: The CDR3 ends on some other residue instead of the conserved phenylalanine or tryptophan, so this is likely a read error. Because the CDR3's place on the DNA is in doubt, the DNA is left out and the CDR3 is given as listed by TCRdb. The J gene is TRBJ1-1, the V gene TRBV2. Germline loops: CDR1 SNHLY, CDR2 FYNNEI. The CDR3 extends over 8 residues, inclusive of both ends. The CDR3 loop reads CASSEGKR.

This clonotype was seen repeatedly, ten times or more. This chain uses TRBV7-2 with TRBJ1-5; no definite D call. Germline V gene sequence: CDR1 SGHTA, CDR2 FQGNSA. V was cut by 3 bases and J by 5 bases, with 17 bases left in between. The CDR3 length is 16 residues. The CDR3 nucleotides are TGTGCCAGCAGCTTGAATTCGGTAGGGAGGTATCAGCCCCAGCATTTT. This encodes CASSLNSVGRYQPQHF.

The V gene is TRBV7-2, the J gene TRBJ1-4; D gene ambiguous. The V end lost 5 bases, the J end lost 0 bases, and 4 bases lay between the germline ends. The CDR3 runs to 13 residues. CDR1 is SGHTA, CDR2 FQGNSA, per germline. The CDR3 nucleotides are TGTGCCAGCAGCCATACAACTAATGAAAAACTGTTTTTT. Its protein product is CASSHTTNEKLFF.

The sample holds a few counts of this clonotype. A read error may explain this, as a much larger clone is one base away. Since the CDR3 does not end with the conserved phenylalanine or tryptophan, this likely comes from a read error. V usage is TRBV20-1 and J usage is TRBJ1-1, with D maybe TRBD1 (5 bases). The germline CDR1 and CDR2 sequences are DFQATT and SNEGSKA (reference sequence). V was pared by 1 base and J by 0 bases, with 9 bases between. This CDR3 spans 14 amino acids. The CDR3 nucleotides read TGCAGTGCTAGAGGCGGGGCTCTGAACACTGAAGCTTTCCTT. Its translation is CSARGGALNTEAFL.

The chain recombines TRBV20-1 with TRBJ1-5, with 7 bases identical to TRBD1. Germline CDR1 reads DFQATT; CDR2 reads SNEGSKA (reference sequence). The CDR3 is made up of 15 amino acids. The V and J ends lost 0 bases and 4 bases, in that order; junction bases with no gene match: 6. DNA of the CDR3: TGCAGTGCTAGAGACCGCCGACAGGGAAATCAGCCCCAGCATTTT. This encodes CSARDRRQGNQPQHF.

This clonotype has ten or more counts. CDR3 protein: CASSPRTGYTEAFF. The CDR3 nucleotides read TGTGCCAGCAGCCCGAGGACAGGGTACACTGAAGCTTTCTTT. This chain uses TRBV5-6 with TRBJ1-1; 8 bases match TRBD1. The V gene end was trimmed by 4 bases and the J gene end by 3 bases; junction bases not matched to a gene: 5. The CDR3 sequence is 14 residues long. Germline V CDR1 and CDR2: SGHDT, YYEEEE. The complete variable domain, with remaining parts taken from reference TRBV5-6 and TRBJ1-1, reads DAGVTQSPTHLIKTRGQQVTLRCSPKSGHDTVSWYQQALGQGPQFIFQYYEEEERQRGNFPDRFSGHQFPNYSSELNVNALLLGDSALYLCASSPRTGYTEAFFGQGTRLTVV.

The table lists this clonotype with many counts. As DNA, the CDR3 is TGTGCCAGCAGCGTAGGCGACAGGTCCTACGAGCAGTACTTC. Translation: CASSVGDRSYEQYF. The gene calls are TRBV9 and TRBJ2-7; a possible D gene is TRBD1 (6 bases). V was cut by 0 bases and J by 1 base, with 8 bases left in between. The CDR3 covers 14 residues. Germline CDR1 SGDLS, CDR2 YYNGEE.

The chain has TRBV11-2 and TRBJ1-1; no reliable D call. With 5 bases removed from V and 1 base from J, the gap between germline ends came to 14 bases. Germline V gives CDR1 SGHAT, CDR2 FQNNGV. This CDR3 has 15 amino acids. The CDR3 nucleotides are TGTGCCAGCAGCGACTCGGGCGGATGGAACACTGAAGCTTTCTTT. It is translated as CASSDSGGWNTEAFF.

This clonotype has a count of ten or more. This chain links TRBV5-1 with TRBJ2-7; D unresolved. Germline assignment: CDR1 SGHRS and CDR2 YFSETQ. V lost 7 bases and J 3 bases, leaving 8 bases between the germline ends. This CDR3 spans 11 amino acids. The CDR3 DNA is TGCGCCAGCTTGCTTTTCTACGAGCAGTACTTC. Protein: CASLLFYEQYF. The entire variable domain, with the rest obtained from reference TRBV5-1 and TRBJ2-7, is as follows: KAGVTQTPRYLIKTRGQQVTLSCSPISGHRSVSWYQQTPGQGLQFLFEYFSETQRNKGNFPGRFSGRQFSNSRSEMNVSTLELGDSALYLCASLLFYEQYFGPGTRLTVT.

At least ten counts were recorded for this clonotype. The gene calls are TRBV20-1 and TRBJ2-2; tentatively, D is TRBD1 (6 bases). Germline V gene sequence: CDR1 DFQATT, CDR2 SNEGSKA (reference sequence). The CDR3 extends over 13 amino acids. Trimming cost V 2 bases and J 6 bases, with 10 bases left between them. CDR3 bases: TGCAGTGCTAGACGGCAGGGGCCCGGGGAGCTGTTTTTT. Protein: CSARRQGPGELFF.

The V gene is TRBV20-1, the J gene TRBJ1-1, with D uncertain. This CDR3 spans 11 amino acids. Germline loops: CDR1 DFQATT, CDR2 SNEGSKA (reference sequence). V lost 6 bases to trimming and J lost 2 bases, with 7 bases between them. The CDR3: CSAQTNTEAFF. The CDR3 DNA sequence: TGCAGTGCCCAAACCAACACTGAAGCTTTCTTT.

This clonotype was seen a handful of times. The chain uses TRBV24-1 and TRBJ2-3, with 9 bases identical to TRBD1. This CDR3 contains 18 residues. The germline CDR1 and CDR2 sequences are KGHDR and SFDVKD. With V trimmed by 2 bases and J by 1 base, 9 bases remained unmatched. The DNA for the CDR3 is TGTGCCACCAGTGATTCTAATCTGGACAGGGGAGGCACAGATACGCAGTATTTT. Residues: CATSDSNLDRGGTDTQYF.

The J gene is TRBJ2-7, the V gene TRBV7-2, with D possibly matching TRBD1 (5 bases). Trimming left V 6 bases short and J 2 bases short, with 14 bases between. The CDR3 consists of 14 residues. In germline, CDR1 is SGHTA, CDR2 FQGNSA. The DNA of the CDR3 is TGTGCCAGCAGTTTACAAGACAGCCCCTACGAGCAGTACTTC. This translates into CASSLQDSPYEQYF.

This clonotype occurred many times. This CDR3 is CASSPGTHQYQETQYF. In nucleotides, the CDR3 is TGCGCCAGCAGCCCAGGGACTCACCAGTACCAAGAGACCCAGTACTTC. The chain uses TRBV5-1 and TRBJ2-5, with D possibly matching TRBD2 (6 bases). Germline V CDR1 and CDR2: SGHRS, YFSETQ. The CDR3 runs 16 residues. V was shortened by 4 bases and J by 0 bases, with 16 bases between the two germline ends.

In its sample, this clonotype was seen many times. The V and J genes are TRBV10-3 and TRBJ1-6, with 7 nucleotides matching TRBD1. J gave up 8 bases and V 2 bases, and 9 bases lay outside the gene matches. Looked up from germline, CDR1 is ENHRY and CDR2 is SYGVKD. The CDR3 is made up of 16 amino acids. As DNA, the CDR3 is TGTGCCATCAGTGAGGACCGGGGACAGTCTTATTCACCCCTCCACTTT. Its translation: CAISEDRGQSYSPLHF.

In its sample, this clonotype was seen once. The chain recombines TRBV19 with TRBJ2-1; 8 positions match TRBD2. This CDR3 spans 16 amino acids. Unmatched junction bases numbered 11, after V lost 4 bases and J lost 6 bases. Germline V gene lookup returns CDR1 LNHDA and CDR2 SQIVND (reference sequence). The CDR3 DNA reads TGTGCCAGTAGTAACTACCAGCGGGGGCGTAGCAATGAGCAGTTCTTC. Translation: CASSNYQRGRSNEQFF.

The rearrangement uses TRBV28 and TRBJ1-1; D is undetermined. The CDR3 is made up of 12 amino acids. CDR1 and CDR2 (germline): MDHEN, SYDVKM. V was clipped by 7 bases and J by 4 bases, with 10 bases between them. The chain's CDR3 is CASNDLRTEAFF. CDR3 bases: TGTGCCAGCAATGACCTCCGCACTGAAGCTTTCTTT.

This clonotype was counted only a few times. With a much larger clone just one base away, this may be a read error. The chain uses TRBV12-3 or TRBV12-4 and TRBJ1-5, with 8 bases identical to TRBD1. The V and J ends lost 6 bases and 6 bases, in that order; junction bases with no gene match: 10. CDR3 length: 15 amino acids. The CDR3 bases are TGTGCCAGCAGCTCTGGGACAGGATTCAGTCAGCCCCAGCATTTT. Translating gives CASSSGTGFSQPQHF.

DNA of the CDR3: TGTGCCAGCAGCTTACAGGCGCAGGGTAATTCACCCCTCCACTTT. This translates into CASSLQAQGNSPLHF. The rearrangement joins TRBV11-2 to TRBJ1-6; maybe TRBD1 (5 bases). Germline-derived CDR1 and CDR2 are SGHAT and FQNNGV. The germline V and J ends were trimmed by 2 bases and 6 bases, with 11 bases remaining between them. This CDR3 is built from 15 residues. The full variable domain, in which reference TRBV11-2 and TRBJ1-6 provide the parts outside the CDR3, is EAGVAQSPRYKIIEKRQSVAFWCNPISGHATLYWYQQILGQGPKLLIQFQNNGVVDDSQLPKDRFSAERLKGVDSTLKIQPAKLEDSAVYLCASSLQAQGNSPLHFGNGTRLTVT.

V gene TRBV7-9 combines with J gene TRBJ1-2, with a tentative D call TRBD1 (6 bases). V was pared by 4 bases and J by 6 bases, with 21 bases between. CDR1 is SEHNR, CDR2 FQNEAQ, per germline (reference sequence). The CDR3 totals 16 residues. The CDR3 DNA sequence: TGTGCCAGCAGCTACCCGACAGGAGGTGGTACAGATGGCTACACCTTC. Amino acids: CASSYPTGGGTDGYTF.

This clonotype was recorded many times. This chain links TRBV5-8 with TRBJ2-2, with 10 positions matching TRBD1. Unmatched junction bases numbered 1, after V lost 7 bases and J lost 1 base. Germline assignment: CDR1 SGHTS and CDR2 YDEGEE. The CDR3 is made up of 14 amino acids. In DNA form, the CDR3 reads TGTGCCAGCCGGGACAGGGGGAACACCGGGGAGCTGTTTTTT. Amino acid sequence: CASRDRGNTGELFF.